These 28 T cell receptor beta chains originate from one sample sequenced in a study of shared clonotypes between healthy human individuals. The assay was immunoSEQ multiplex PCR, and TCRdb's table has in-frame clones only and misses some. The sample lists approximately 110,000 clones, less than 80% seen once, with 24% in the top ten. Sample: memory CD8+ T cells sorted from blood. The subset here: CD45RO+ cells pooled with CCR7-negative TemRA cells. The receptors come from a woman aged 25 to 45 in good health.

The CDR3 spells CASNPGLAGVGEQFF. CDR3 in DNA: TGTGCCAGCAACCCGGGACTAGCGGGAGTTGGTGAGCAGTTCTTC. The chain is built from TRBV7-9 and TRBJ2-1, with TRBD2 matching over 14 bases. The germline gives CDR1 SEHNR, CDR2 FQNEAQ (reference sequence). This CDR3 is built from 15 residues. J was trimmed by 9 bases and V by 7 bases; bases with no gene match: 8. The complete variable domain, with remaining parts taken from reference TRBV7-9 and TRBJ2-1, reads DTGVSQNPRHKITKRGQNVTFRCDPISEHNRLYWYRQTLGQGPEFLTYFQNEAQLEKSRLLSDRFSAERPKGSFSTLEIQRTEQGDSAMYLCASNPGLAGVGEQFFGPGTRLTVL.

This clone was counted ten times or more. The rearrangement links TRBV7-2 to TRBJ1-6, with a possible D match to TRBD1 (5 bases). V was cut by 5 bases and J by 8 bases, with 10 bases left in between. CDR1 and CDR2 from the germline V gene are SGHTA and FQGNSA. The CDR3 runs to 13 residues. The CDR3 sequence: CASSPWGDSPLHF. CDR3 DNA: TGTGCCAGCAGCCCCTGGGGGGATTCACCCCTCCACTTT.

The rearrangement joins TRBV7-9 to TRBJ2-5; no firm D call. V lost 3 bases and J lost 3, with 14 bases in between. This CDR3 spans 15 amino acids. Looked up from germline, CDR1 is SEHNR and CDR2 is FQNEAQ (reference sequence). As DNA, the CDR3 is TGTGCCAGCAGCTTTGGTGTAATAGCAGAAGAGACCCAGTACTTC. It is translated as CASSFGVIAEETQYF.

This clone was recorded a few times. CDR3 in DNA: TGTGCCAGCAGCTTAGGTCCAAACTACGAGCAGTACTTC. Protein product: CASSLGPNYEQYF. This chain links TRBV11-2 with TRBJ2-5; D not resolved. The J call may be faulty, since TRBJ2-7 better matches the DNA end. The CDR3 is 13 residues long. The germline CDR1 and CDR2 sequences are SGHAT and FQNNGV.

CDR3 loop: CASRGGTSDEQFF. CDR3 DNA: TGTGCCAGCAGAGGGGGGACTAGCGATGAGCAGTTCTTC. The chain links TRBV6-4 to TRBJ2-1; 10 positions agree with TRBD2. Germline-derived CDR1 and CDR2 are MRHNA and SNTAGT. V lost 6 bases to trimming and J lost 8 bases; unmatched junction nucleotides: 4. CDR3 length equals 13 residues.

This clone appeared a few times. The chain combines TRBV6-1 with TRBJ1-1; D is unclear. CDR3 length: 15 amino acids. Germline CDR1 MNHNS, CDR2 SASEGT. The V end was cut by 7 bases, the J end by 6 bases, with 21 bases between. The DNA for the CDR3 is TGTGCCAGCACTCCAAGAGTTGAGTGGTCAGCTGAAGCTTTCTTT. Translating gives CASTPRVEWSAEAFF.

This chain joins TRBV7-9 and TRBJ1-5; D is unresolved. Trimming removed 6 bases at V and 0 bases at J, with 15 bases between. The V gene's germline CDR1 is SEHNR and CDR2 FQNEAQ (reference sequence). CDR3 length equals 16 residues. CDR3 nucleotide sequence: TGTGCCAGCAGTCTTGCGGCCCCCTATAGCAATCAGCCCCAGCATTTT. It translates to CASSLAAPYSNQPQHF.

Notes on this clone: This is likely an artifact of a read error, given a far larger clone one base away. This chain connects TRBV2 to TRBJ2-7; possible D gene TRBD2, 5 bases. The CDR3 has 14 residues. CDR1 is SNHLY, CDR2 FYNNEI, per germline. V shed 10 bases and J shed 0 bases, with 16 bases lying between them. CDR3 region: CANSLTGSSYEQYF. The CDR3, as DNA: TGTGCCAACAGCTTAACGGGGAGCTCCTACGAGCAGTACTTC. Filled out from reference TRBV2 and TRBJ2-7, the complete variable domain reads EPEVTQTPSHQVTQMGQEVILRCVPISNHLYFYWYRQILGQKVEFLVSFYNNEISEKSEIFDDQFSVERPDGSNFTLKIRSTKLEDSAMYFCANSLTGSSYEQYFGPGTRLTVT.

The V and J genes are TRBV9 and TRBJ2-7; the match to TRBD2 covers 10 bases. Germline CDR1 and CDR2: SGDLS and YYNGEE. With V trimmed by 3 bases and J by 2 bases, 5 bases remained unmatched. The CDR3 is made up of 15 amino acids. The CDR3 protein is CASSAGTSVTYEQYF. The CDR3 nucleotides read TGTGCCAGCAGCGCCGGGACTAGCGTAACCTACGAGCAGTACTTC.

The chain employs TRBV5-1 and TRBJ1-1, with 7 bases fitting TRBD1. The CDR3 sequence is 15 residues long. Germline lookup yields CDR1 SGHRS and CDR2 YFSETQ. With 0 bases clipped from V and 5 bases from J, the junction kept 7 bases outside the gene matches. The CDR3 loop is CASSLAGGRVTEAFF. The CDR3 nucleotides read TGCGCCAGCAGCTTGGCAGGGGGTCGAGTAACTGAAGCTTTCTTT.

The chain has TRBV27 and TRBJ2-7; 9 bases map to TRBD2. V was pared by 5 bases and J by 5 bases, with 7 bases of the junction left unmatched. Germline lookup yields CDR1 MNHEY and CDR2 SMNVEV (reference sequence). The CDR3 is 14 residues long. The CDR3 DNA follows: TGTGCCAGCAGTCGACTAGCGGCGAAGGACGAGCAGTACTTC. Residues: CASSRLAAKDEQYF.

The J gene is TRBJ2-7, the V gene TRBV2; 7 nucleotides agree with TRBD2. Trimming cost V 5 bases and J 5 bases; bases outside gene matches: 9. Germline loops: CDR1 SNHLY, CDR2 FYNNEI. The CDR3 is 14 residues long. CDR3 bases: TGTGCCAGCAGTATACTAGCGTCAGTCGACGAGCAGTACTTC. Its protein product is CASSILASVDEQYF.

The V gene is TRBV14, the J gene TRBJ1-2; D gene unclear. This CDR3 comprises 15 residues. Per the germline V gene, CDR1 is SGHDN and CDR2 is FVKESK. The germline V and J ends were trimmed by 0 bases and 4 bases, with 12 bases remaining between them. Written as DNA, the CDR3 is TGTGCCAGCAGCCAAGATTTCCCGAGCGGCTATGGCTACACCTTC. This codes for CASSQDFPSGYGYTF.

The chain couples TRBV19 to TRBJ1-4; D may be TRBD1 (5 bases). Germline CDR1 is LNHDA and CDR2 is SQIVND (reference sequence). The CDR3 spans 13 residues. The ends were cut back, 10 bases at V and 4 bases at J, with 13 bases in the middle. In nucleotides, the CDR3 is TGTGCCACCCGGGGGAGGGATAATGAAAAACTGTTTTTT. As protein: CATRGRDNEKLFF. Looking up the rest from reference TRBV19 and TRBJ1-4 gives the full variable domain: DGGITQSPKYLFRKEGQNVTLSCEQNLNHDAMYWYRQDPGQGLRLIYYSQIVNDFQKGDIAEGYSVSREKKESFPLTVTSAQKNPTAFYLCATRGRDNEKLFFGSGTQLSVL.

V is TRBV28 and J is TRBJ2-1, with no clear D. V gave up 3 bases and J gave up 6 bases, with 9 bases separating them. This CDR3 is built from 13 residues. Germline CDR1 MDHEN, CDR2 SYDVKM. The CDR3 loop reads CASSFPWGNEQFF. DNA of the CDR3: TGTGCCAGCAGTTTCCCCTGGGGCAATGAGCAGTTCTTC.

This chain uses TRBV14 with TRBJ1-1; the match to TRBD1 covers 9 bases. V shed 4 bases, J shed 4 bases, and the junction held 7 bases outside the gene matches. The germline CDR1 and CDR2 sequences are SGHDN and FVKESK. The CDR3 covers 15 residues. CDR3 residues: CASSRLTGGLTEAFF. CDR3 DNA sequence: TGTGCCAGCAGCCGCTTGACAGGGGGACTCACTGAAGCTTTCTTT.

CDR3 DNA: TGTGCCAGCAGCTCCTTGCACAATGAGCAGTTCTTC. Residues: CASSSLHNEQFF. This sequence joins TRBV7-9 and TRBJ2-1; D not certain. The CDR3 runs 12 residues. Trimming cost V 4 bases and J 5 bases, with 6 bases left between them. CDR1 and CDR2 from the germline V gene are SEHNR and FQNEAQ (reference sequence).

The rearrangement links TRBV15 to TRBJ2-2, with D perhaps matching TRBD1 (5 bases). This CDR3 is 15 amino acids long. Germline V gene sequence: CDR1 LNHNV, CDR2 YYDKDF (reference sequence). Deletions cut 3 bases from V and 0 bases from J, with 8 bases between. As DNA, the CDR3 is TGTGCCACCAGCAGTAGGGGAACGAACACCGGGGAGCTGTTTTTT. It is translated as CATSSRGTNTGELFF. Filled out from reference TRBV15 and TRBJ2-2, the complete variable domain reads DAMVIQNPRYQVTQFGKPVTLSCSQTLNHNVMYWYQQKSSQAPKLLFHYYDKDFNNEADTPDNFQSRRPNTSFCFLDIRSPGLGDTAMYLCATSSRGTNTGELFFGEGSRLTVL.

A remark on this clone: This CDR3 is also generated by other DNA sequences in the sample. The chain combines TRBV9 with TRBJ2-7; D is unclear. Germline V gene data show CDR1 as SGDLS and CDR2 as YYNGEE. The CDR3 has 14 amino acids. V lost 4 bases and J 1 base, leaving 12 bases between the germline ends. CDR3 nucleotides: TGTGCCAGCAGCCCCAGGACGGAATCCTACGAGCAGTACTTC. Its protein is CASSPRTESYEQYF.

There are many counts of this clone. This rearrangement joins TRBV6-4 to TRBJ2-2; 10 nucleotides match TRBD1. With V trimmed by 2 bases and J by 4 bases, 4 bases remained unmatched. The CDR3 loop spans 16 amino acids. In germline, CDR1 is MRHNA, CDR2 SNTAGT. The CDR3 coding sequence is TGTGCCAGCAGTGACGCCCGGGACAGGGGCACCGGGGAGCTGTTTTTT. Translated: CASSDARDRGTGELFF.

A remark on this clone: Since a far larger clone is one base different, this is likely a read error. The CDR3, as DNA: TGTGCCGGCAGTGGAACGGAGACTAGCAATCACGAGCAGTACTTC. Translated: CAGSGTETSNHEQYF. The chain uses TRBV25-1 and TRBJ2-7; 7 bases line up with TRBD2. The CDR3 spans 15 residues. In germline, CDR1 is MGHDK, CDR2 SYGVNS.

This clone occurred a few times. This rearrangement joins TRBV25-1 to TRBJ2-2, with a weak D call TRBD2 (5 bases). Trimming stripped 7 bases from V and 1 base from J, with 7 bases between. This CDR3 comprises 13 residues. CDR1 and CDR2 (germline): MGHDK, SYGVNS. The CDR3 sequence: CASNGKNTGELFF. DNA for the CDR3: TGTGCCAGCAACGGGAAGAACACCGGGGAGCTGTTTTTT.

This CDR3 is CASSLLFRVETQYF. CDR3 coding DNA: TGTGCCAGCAGCTTACTGTTCAGGGTTGAGACCCAGTACTTC. The chain combines TRBV13 with TRBJ2-5; TRBD1 is a possible D gene (5 bases). Germline V gene sequence: CDR1 PRHDT, CDR2 FYEKMQ (reference sequence). The CDR3 spans 14 residues. The ends were cut back, 2 bases at V and 5 bases at J, with 12 bases in the middle.

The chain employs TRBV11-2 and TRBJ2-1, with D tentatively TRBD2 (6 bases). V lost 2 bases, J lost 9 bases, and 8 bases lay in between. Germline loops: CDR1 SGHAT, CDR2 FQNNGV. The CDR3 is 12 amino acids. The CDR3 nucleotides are TGTGCCAGCAGCTTAATAGCGGTTGAGCAGTTCTTC. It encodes CASSLIAVEQFF.

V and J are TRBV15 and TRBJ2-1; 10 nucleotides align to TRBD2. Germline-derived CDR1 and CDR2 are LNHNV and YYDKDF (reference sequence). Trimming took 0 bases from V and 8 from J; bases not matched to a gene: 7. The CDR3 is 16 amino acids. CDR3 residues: CATSRDRGLAGDEQFF. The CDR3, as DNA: TGTGCCACCAGCAGAGATAGGGGGCTAGCGGGAGATGAGCAGTTCTTC.

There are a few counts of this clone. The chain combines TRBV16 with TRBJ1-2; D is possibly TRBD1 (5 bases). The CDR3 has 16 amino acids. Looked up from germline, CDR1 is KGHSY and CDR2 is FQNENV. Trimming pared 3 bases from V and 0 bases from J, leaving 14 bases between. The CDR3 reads CASSHSPGTSNYGYTF. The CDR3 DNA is TGTGCCAGCAGCCACAGTCCCGGGACCTCTAACTATGGCTACACCTTC.

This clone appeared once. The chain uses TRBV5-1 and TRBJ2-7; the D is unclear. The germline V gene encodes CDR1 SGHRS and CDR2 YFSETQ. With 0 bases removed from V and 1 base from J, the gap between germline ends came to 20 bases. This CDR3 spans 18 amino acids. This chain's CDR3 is CASSLDHFSPVTSYEQYF. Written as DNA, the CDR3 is TGCGCCAGCAGCTTGGATCACTTCTCTCCAGTTACATCCTACGAGCAGTACTTC.

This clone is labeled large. The CDR3 DNA sequence: TGTGCCAGCCACAGCAAGGAAAATCAGCCCCAGCATTTT. Translated, it gives CASHSKENQPQHF. J is TRBJ1-5 and V is TRBV19, with D unresolved. Germline CDR1 and CDR2: LNHDA and SQIVND (reference sequence). V dropped 9 bases and J dropped 4 bases, with 13 bases sitting between them. The CDR3 totals 13 residues.